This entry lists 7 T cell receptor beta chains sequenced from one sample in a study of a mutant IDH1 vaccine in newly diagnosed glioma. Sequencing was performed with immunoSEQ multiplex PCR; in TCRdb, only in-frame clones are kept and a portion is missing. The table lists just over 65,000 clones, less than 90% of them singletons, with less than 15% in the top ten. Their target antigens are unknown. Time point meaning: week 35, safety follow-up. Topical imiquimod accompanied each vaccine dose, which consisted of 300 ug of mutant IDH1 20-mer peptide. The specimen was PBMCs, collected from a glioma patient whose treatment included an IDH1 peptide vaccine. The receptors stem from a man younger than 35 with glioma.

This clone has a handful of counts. This chain's CDR3 is CASSLNQLNYGYTF. In DNA, the CDR3 is TGTGCCAGCAGCTTGAATCAGCTTAACTATGGCTACACCTTC. The J gene is TRBJ1-2, the V gene TRBV5-6, with D unresolved. CDR1 is SGHDT, CDR2 YYEEEE, per germline. The V gene lost 1 base and the J gene lost 1 base, with 8 bases spanning the gap. CDR3 length: 14 residues. The full variable domain, its missing parts supplied by reference TRBV5-6 and TRBJ1-2, is DAGVTQSPTHLIKTRGQQVTLRCSPKSGHDTVSWYQQALGQGPQFIFQYYEEEERQRGNFPDRFSGHQFPNYSSELNVNALLLGDSALYLCASSLNQLNYGYTFGSGTRLTVV.

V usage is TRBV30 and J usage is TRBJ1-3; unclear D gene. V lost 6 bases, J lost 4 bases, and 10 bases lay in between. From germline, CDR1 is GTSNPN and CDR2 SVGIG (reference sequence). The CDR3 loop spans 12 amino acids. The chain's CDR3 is CACRLSGNTIYF. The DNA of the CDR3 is TGTGCCTGCCGGCTGTCCGGAAACACCATATATTTT.

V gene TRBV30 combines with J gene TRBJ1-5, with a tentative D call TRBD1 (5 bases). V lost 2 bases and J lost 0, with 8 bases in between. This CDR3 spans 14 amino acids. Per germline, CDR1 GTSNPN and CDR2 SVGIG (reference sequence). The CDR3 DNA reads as TGTGCCTGGAGTCGGGGGACTAGCAATCAGCCCCAGCATTTT. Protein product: CAWSRGTSNQPQHF.

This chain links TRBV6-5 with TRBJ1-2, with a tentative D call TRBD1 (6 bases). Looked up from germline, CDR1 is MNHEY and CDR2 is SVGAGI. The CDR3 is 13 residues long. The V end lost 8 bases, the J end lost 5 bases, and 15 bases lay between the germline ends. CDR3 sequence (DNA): TGTGCCAGCCTTGGGGGGGGCGGGTATGGCTACACCTTC. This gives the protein CASLGGGGYGYTF.

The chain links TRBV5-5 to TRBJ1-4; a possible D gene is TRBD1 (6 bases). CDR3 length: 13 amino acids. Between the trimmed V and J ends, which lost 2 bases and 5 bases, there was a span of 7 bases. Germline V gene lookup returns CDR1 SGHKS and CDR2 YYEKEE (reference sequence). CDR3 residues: CASSFRGNEKLFF. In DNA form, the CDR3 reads TGTGCCAGCAGCTTTAGGGGGAATGAAAAACTGTTTTTT.

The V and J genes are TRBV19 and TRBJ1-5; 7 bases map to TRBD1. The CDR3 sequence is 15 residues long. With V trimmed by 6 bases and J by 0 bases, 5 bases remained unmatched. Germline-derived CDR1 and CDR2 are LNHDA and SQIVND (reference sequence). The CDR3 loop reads CASRQGSFSNQPQHF. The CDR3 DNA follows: TGTGCCAGTAGACAGGGGTCCTTTAGCAATCAGCCCCAGCATTTT.

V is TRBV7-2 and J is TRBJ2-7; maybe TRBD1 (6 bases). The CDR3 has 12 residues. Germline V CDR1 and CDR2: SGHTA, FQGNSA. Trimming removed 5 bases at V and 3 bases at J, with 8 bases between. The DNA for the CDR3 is TGTGCCAGCAGCGGACAGCACTACGAGCAGTACTTC. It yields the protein CASSGQHYEQYF.